The 7 T cell receptor beta chains reported below all come from one sample, sequenced in a study of blood T cell repertoires in COVID-19. TCRdb's table, derived via immunoSEQ multiplex PCR, lists solely in-frame clones and lacks some. This table has a few hundred thousand clones, 82% appearing once. The sample consisted of PBMCs or T cells enriched from blood (not recorded which). The origin of the receptors is a woman aged 55-69 years who had recovered from COVID-19.

The chain uses TRBV10-1 and TRBJ2-1; a possible D gene is TRBD2 (5 bases). The V end lost 0 bases, the J end lost 2 bases, and 8 bases lay between the germline ends. Germline loops: CDR1 WNHNN, CDR2 SYGVQD (reference sequence). CDR3 size: 15 residues. The CDR3 bases are TGCGCCAGCAGTGAGTCGTCCGGGGCCTACAATGAGCAGTTCTTC. Its translation: CASSESSGAYNEQFF.

This chain links TRBV3-1 (or the pseudogene TRBV3-2) with TRBJ2-2; the D gene is possibly TRBD2 (5 bases). The germline CDR1 and CDR2 sequences are LGHDT and YNNKEL (reference sequence). The CDR3 is 16 amino acids. Trimming stripped 5 bases from V and 0 bases from J, with 13 bases between. CDR3 DNA: TGTGCCAGCAGCTGGCAGAGCGGTCCGAACACCGGGGAGCTGTTTTTT. Translating it yields CASSWQSGPNTGELFF.

The gene calls are TRBV29-1 and TRBJ1-4, with TRBD1 matching over 9 bases. Germline trimming cut 7 bases from V and 6 bases from J; bases unmatched to any gene: 9. Germline V lookup: CDR1 SQVTM, CDR2 ANQGSEA. CDR3 length equals 14 residues. In DNA, the CDR3 is TGCAGCGCCGAAGGAGGACAGGGGTATGAAAAACTGTTTTTT. Its translation is CSAEGGQGYEKLFF. The full variable domain, with the rest looked up from reference TRBV29-1 and TRBJ1-4, is SAVISQKPSRDICQRGTSLTIQCQVDSQVTMMFWYRQQPGQSLTLIATANQGSEATYESGFVIDKFPISRPNLTFSTLTVSNMSPEDSSIYLCSAEGGQGYEKLFFGSGTQLSVL.

Remarks on this clone: Sequence at one end of the junction differs from germline and may be a read error. The chain uses TRBV7-9 and TRBJ2-5; 9 nucleotides align to TRBD2. Germline CDR1 is SEHNR and CDR2 is FQNEAQ (reference sequence). The CDR3 has 13 residues. CDR3 in DNA: TGTGCCAGCAGCTTATCCCATAGCGGGAGTCTTAACTTC. As protein: CASSLSHSGSLNF.

The chain combines TRBV20-1 with TRBJ2-5; D is uncertain. The germline V and J ends were trimmed by 3 bases and 5 bases, with 7 bases remaining between them. The germline V gene encodes CDR1 DFQATT and CDR2 SNEGSKA (reference sequence). The CDR3 sequence is 11 residues long. CDR3 sequence: CSASLVETQYF. In nucleotides, the CDR3 is TGCAGTGCTAGCCTAGTCGAGACCCAGTACTTC.

This clone has more than one count but fewer than ten. In DNA, the CDR3 is TGCGCCAGCAGGCCGACACCGGGGGCCTACGAGCAGTACTTC. It is translated as CASRPTPGAYEQYF. The rearrangement links TRBV5-1 to TRBJ2-7; tentative D call: TRBD2 (6 bases). Per germline, CDR1 SGHRS and CDR2 YFSETQ. This CDR3 is 14 amino acids long. The V and J ends lost 5 bases and 2 bases respectively, with 14 bases between them.

This clone was recorded once. This chain connects TRBV6-2 or TRBV6-3 to TRBJ1-2, with a weak D call TRBD1 (6 bases). Germline V gene data show CDR1 as MNHEY and CDR2 as SVGEGT. V shed 5 bases and J shed 3 bases, with 7 bases lying between them. This CDR3 is 12 amino acids long. Here the CDR3 DNA reads TGTGCCAGCAGTACAGGGTACTATGGCTACACCTTC. Translation: CASSTGYYGYTF.